Below, 11 T cell receptor beta chains from the same sample are listed, as sequenced in a study of blood T cells in healthy people across ages. It was with a sample-barcoded 5' primer and a J-beta primer mix that a second PCR of about 6 to 12 cycles was run. One entry per CDR3 protein, called by TCRdb with MiXCR from the 5' RACE reads. The table shows about 730,000 distinct CDR3 sequences, with roughly 44% occurring only once. Sequenced input: blood. The receptors derive from a woman aged 60 to 75 in good health.

In its sample, this clonotype was seen a few times. The chain carries TRBV18 and TRBJ2-1; 9 bases line up with TRBD2. Trimming cost V 0 bases and J 9 bases; bases outside gene matches: 6. Germline V lookup: CDR1 KGHSH, CDR2 LQKENI. The CDR3 contains 15 residues. The CDR3 loop is CASSPPAGGHSEQFF. In DNA, the CDR3 is TGTGCCAGCTCACCACCGGCGGGGGGGCATAGTGAGCAGTTCTTC.

The sample holds many counts of this clonotype. The rearrangement links TRBV7-2 to TRBJ1-2; D may be TRBD1 (5 bases). V was pared by 3 bases and J by 5 bases, with 10 bases between. Germline V gene data show CDR1 as SGHTA and CDR2 as FQGNSA. This CDR3 region has 13 residues. The CDR3 is CASSLGGEYGYTF. The CDR3 coding sequence is TGTGCCAGCAGCTTGGGAGGGGAGTATGGCTACACCTTC.

This chain joins TRBV29-1 and TRBJ2-1; 7 nucleotides agree with TRBD2. The last part of the DNA fits TRBJ2-7 better; the J call may be wrong. Germline-derived CDR1 and CDR2 are SQVTM and ANQGSEA. The CDR3 spans 14 residues. The CDR3 loop is CSVVRGGTYNEQYF. The CDR3 coding sequence is TGCAGCGTTGTCCGCGGGGGAACCTACAATGAGCAGTACTTC.

The gene calls are TRBV6-2 or TRBV6-3 and TRBJ2-4; the D call may be TRBD1 or TRBD2 (5 bases each). Trimming pared 2 bases from V and 5 bases from J, leaving 13 bases between. The CDR3 runs 15 residues. Germline V CDR1 and CDR2: MNHEY, SVGEGT. CDR3 amino acids: CASSYGDARQNIQYF. Written as DNA, the CDR3 is TGTGCCAGCAGTTACGGGGACGCTCGGCAAAACATTCAGTACTTC.

This clonotype appeared many times. The rearrangement uses TRBV4-1 and TRBJ1-5; no definite D call. The V gene lost 0 bases and the J gene lost 6 bases, with 9 bases spanning the gap. This CDR3 region has 14 residues. In germline, CDR1 is MGHRA, CDR2 YSYEKL. DNA of the CDR3: TGCGCCAGCAGCCAAGAGATCGTGGGTCAGCCCCAGCATTTT. It encodes CASSQEIVGQPQHF.

There are a few counts of this clonotype. The chain combines TRBV6-1 with TRBJ1-2; D is uncertain. This CDR3 comprises 10 residues. V lost 2 bases and J lost 7, with 2 bases in between. Germline assignment: CDR1 MNHNS and CDR2 SASEGT. CDR3 coding DNA: TGTGCCAGCAGTGAAAGTGGCTACACCTTC. Amino acids: CASSESGYTF.

This clonotype was observed a handful of times. This chain uses TRBV20-1 with TRBJ2-1; 7 bases align to TRBD2. The germline gives CDR1 DFQATT, CDR2 SNEGSKA (reference sequence). The CDR3 is 13 residues long. Germline trimming cut 3 bases from V and 7 bases from J; bases unmatched to any gene: 6. The CDR3 DNA reads TGCAGTGCTAGTGGGGACTACATGAATGAGCAGTTCTTC. This gives the protein CSASGDYMNEQFF.

In the case of this clonotype: Germline is not matched at one junction end, which may reflect a read error. The chain links TRBV11-3 to TRBJ1-1; D is ambiguous. Germline assignment: CDR1 SGHNT and CDR2 YENEEA. The CDR3 runs 13 residues. The CDR3 reads CAGSLEGITEAFF. DNA for the CDR3: TGTGCCGGCAGCTTAGAGGGCATTACTGAAGCTTTCTTT.

This clonotype has a handful of counts. The chain recombines TRBV20-1 with TRBJ2-7; D may be TRBD2 (6 bases). Germline V gene lookup returns CDR1 DFQATT and CDR2 SNEGSKA (reference sequence). V lost 3 bases, J lost 1 base, and 16 bases lay in between. The CDR3 loop spans 15 amino acids. In DNA form, the CDR3 reads TGCAGTGCTAGCCACTGGGGCGGGGTGTCCTACGAGCAGTACTTC. This encodes CSASHWGGVSYEQYF.

The chain links TRBV20-1 to TRBJ1-2; maybe TRBD1 (5 bases). The CDR3 covers 13 residues. The V and J ends lost 5 bases and 4 bases respectively, with 14 bases between them. Germline V lookup: CDR1 DFQATT, CDR2 SNEGSKA (reference sequence). CDR3 sequence (DNA): TGCAGTGCTGCCCCCCCGGGGACCTATGGCTACACCTTC. Amino acid sequence: CSAAPPGTYGYTF.

This clonotype showed up just a few times. This rearrangement joins TRBV29-1 to TRBJ2-1; the D is unclear. V dropped 7 bases and J dropped 2 bases, with 9 bases sitting between them. The CDR3 consists of 12 residues. The germline V gene encodes CDR1 SQVTM and CDR2 ANQGSEA. CDR3 nucleotide sequence: TGCAGCGGAGACCAGACCTACAATGAGCAGTTCTTC. Amino acids: CSGDQTYNEQFF.